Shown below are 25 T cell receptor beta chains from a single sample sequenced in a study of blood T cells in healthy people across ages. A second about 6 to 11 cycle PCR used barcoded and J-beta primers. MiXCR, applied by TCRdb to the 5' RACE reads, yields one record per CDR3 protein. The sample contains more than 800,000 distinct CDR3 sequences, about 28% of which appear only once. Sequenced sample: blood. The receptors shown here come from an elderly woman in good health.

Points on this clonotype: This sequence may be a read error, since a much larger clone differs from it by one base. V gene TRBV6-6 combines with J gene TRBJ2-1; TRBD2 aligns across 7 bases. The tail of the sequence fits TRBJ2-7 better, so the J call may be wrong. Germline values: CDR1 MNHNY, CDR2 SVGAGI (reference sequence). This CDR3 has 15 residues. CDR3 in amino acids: CASRNGGSSYNEQYF. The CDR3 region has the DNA TGTGCCAGCAGAAACGGGGGGAGCTCCTACAATGAGCAGTACTTC.

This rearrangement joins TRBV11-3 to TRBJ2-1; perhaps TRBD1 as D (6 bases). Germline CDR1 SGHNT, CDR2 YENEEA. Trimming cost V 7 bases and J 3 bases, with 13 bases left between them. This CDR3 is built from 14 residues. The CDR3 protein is CASIQARGYNEQFF. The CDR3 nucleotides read TGTGCCAGCATCCAAGCCAGGGGCTACAATGAGCAGTTCTTC.

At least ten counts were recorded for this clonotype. As DNA, the CDR3 is TGCAGTGCTAGATTCCAGGGCTACACCTTC. This sequence encodes CSARFQGYTF. This rearrangement joins TRBV20-1 to TRBJ1-2; D is unresolved. The CDR3 contains 10 residues. CDR1 DFQATT and CDR2 SNEGSKA come from the germline V gene (reference sequence). V lost 2 bases and J 8 bases, leaving 6 bases between the germline ends.

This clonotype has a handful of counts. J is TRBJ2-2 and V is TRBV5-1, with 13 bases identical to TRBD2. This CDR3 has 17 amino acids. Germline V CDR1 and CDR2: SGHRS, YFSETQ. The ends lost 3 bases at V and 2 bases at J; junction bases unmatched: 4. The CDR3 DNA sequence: TGCGCCAGCAGCTCGACTAGCGGGGGGCCCAACACCGGGGAGCTGTTTTTT. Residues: CASSSTSGGPNTGELFF. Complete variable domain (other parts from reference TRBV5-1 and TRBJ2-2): KAGVTQTPRYLIKTRGQQVTLSCSPISGHRSVSWYQQTPGQGLQFLFEYFSETQRNKGNFPGRFSGRQFSNSRSEMNVSTLELGDSALYLCASSSTSGGPNTGELFFGEGSRLTVL.

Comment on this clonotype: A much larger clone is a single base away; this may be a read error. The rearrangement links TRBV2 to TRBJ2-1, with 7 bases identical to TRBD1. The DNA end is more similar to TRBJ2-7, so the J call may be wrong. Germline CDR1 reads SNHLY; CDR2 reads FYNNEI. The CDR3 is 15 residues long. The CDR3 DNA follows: TGTGCCAGCGGTGACAGGGCCCCCCTGAGGAATGAGCAGTACTTC. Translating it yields CASGDRAPLRNEQYF.

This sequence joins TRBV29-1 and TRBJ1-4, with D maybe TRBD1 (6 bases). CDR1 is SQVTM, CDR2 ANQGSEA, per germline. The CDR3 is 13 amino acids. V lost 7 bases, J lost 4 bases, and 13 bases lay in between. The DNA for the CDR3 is TGCAGCGCCGCGACAGGAAGTAATGAAAAACTGTTTTTT. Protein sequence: CSAATGSNEKLFF.

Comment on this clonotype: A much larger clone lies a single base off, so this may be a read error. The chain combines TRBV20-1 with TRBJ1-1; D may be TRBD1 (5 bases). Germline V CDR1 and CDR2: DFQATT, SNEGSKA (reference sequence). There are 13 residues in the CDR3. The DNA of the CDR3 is TGCAGTCTCGCACCAGGGTCTGGGGCTGAAGCTTGCTTT. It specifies CSLAPGSGAEACF.

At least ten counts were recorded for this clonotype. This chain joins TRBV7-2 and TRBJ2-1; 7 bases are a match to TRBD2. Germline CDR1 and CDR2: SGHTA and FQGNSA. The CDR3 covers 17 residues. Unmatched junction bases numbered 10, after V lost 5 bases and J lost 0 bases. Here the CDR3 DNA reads TGTGCCAGCAGCGGTAGCGGGTCGGGGGGCTCCTACAATGAGCAGTTCTTC. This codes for CASSGSGSGGSYNEQFF. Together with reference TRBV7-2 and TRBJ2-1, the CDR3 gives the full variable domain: GAGVSQSPSNKVTEKGKDVELRCDPISGHTALYWYRQSLGQGLEFLIYFQGNSAPDKSGLPSDRFSAERTGGSVSTLTIQRTQQEDSAVYLCASSGSGSGGSYNEQFFGPGTRLTVL.

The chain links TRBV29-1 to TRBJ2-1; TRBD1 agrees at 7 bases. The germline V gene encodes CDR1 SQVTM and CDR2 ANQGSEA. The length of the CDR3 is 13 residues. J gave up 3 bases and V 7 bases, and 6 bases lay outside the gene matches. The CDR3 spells CSAGTVDYNEQFF. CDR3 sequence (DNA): TGCAGCGCTGGGACAGTAGACTACAATGAGCAGTTCTTC.

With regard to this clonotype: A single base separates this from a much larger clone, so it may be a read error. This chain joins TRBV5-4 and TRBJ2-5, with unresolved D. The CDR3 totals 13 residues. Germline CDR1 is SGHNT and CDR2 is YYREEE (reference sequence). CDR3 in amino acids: CATALGQQEAQYF. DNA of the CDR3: TGTGCCACCGCTCTCGGGCAACAAGAGGCCCAGTACTTC. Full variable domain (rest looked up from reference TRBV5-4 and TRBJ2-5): ETGVTQSPTHLIKTRGQQVTLRCSSQSGHNTVSWYQQALGQGPQFIFQYYREEENGRGNFPPRFSGLQFPNYSSELNVNALELDDSALYLCATALGQQEAQYFGPGTRLLVL.

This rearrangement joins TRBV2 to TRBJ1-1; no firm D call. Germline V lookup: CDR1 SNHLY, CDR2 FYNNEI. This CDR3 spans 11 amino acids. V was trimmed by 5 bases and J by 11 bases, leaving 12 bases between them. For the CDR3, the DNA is TGTGCCAGCAGTTACAGCAGGTGGGCTTTCTTT. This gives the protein CASSYSRWAFF.

CDR3 sequence reads: CASSLDQTGELFF. CDR3 DNA sequence: TGTGCCAGCAGCTTGGATCAAACCGGGGAGCTGTTTTTT. The chain joins TRBV5-4 to TRBJ2-2; D is undetermined. Trimming removed 0 bases from V and 5 bases from J, with 5 bases in between. CDR3 length equals 13 residues. The germline CDR1 and CDR2 sequences are SGHNT and YYREEE (reference sequence).

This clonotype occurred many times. In nucleotides, the CDR3 is TGTGCCAGCAGCTCCCAGAAGGGGGGGGTTCCCTACGAGCAGTACTTC. This translates into CASSSQKGGVPYEQYF. The chain is built from TRBV7-2 and TRBJ2-7, with D perhaps TRBD2 (7 bases). The CDR3 length is 16 residues. Looked up from germline, CDR1 is SGHTA and CDR2 is FQGNSA. The germline V and J ends were trimmed by 4 bases and 2 bases, with 18 bases remaining between them.

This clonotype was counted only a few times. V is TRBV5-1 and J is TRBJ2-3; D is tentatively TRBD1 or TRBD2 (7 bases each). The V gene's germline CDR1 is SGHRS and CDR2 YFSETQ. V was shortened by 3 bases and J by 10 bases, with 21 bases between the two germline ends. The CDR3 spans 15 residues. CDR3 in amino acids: CASSSWDSGGGAQYF. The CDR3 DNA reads TGCGCCAGCAGCTCGTGGGACTCAGGGGGGGGGGCGCAGTATTTT.

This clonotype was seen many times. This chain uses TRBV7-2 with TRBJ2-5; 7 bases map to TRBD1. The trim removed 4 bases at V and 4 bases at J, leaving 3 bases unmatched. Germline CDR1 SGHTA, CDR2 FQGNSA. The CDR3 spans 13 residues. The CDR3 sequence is CASSSTGIETQYF. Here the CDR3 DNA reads TGTGCCAGCAGCTCGACAGGGATAGAGACCCAGTACTTC.

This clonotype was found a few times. Here the CDR3 reads CATSRAEANYGYTF. The CDR3 bases are TGTGCCACCAGCAGAGCTGAAGCTAACTATGGCTACACCTTC. This chain links TRBV15 with TRBJ1-2; D is undetermined. CDR1 is LNHNV and CDR2 is YYDKDF in the germline V gene (reference sequence). This CDR3 contains 14 residues. V lost 1 base and J lost 0, with 6 bases in between. Drawing the rest from reference TRBV15 and TRBJ1-2, the complete variable domain is DAMVIQNPRYQVTQFGKPVTLSCSQTLNHNVMYWYQQKSSQAPKLLFHYYDKDFNNEADTPDNFQSRRPNTSFCFLDIRSPGLGDTAMYLCATSRAEANYGYTFGSGTRLTVV.

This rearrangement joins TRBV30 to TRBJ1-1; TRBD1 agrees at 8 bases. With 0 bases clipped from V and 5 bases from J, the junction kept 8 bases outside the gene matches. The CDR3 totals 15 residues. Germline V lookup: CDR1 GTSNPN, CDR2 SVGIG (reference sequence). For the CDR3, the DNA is TGTGCCTGGAGTGTTTTGGGCAGGGGGCCTACTGAAGCTTTCTTT. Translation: CAWSVLGRGPTEAFF.

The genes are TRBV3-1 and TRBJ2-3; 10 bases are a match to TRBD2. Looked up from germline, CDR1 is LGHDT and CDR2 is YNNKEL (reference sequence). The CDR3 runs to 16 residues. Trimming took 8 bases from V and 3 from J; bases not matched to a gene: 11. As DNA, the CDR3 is TGTGCCAGCTCCAGAGTAGCGGGGGGCTCAACAGATACGCAGTATTTT. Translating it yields CASSRVAGGSTDTQYF.

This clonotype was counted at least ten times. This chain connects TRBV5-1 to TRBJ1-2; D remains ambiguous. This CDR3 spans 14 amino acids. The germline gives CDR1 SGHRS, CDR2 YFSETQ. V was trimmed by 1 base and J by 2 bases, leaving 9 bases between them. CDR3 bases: TGCGCCAGCAGCTTGAGTCCCCCAAACTATGGCTACACCTTC. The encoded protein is CASSLSPPNYGYTF.

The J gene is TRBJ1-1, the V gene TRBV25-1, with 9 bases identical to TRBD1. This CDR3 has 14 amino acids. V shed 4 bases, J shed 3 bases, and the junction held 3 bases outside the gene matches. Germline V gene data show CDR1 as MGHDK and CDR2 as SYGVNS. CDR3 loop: CASSAGQGDTEAFF. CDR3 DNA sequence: TGTGCCAGCAGTGCGGGACAGGGAGACACTGAAGCTTTCTTT. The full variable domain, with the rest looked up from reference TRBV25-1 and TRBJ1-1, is EADIYQTPRYLVIGTGKKITLECSQTMGHDKMYWYQQDPGMELHLIHYSYGVNSTEKGDLSSESTVSRIRTEHFPLTLESARPSHTSQYLCASSAGQGDTEAFFGQGTRLTVV.

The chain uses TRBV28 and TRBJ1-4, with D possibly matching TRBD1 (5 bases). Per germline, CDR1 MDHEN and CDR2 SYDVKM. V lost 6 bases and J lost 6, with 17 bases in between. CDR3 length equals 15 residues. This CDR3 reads CASSPPGGGDEKLFF. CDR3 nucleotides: TGTGCCAGCAGCCCCCCGGGGGGGGGAGATGAAAAACTGTTTTTT.

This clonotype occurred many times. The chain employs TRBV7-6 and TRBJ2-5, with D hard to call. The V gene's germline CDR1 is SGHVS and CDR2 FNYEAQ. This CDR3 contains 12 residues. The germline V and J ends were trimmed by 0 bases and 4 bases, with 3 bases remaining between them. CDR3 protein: CASSLASETQYF. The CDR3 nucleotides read TGTGCCAGCAGCTTAGCTTCAGAGACCCAGTACTTC.

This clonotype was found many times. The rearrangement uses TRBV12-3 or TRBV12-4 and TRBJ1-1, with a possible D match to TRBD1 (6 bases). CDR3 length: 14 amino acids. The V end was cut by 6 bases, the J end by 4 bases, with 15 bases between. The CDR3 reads CASSLQGSGTEAFF. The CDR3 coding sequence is TGTGCCAGCAGCTTACAGGGTTCTGGCACTGAAGCTTTCTTT.

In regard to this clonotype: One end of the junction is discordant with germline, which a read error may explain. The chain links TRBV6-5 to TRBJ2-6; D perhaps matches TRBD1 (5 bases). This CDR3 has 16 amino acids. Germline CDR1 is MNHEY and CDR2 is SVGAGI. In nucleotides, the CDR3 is TGTGCCAGCAGCCTAATCCGACTGGCTGGGGCCAACGTCCAGACTTTC. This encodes CASSLIRLAGANVQTF.

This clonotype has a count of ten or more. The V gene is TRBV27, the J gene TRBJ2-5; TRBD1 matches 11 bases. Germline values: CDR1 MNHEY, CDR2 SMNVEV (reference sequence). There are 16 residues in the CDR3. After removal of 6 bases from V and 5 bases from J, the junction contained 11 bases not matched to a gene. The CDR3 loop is CASSRGTGGSLETQYF. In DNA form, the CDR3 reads TGTGCCAGCAGCCGAGGGACAGGGGGATCATTGGAGACCCAGTACTTC.